Following are 2 T cell receptor beta chains from one sample sequenced in a study of T cell responses to AZD1222 COVID-19 vaccine. Sequencing used immunoSEQ multiplex PCR; TCRdb keeps in-frame clones, though not all of them. The sample comprises about 100,000 clones, approximately 89% of which are singletons, and under 4.5% rests with the top ten. Sequencing was performed on peripheral blood, taken on day 0 of MenACWY control vaccination. These TCRs come from an adult in good health.

The chain links TRBV7-8 to TRBJ1-6, with D tentatively TRBD1 (5 bases). The CDR3 length is 14 residues. The ends were cut back, 3 bases at V and 8 bases at J, with 11 bases in the middle. Germline V lookup: CDR1 SGHVS, CDR2 FQNEAQ. The CDR3 coding sequence is TGTGCCAGCAGCTTGGCGGGGGGATATTCACCCCTCCACTTT. Translating it yields CASSLAGGYSPLHF.

V gene TRBV18 combines with J gene TRBJ1-5, with 7 bases aligning to TRBD1. Trimming removed 3 bases from V and 6 bases from J; junction bases left unmatched: 5. The germline V gene has CDR1 KGHSH and CDR2 LQKENI. The CDR3 is made up of 14 amino acids. CDR3 DNA sequence: TGTGCCAGCTCACCGGAGGGGGCCCGTCAGCCCCAGCATTTT. Translated: CASSPEGARQPQHF.